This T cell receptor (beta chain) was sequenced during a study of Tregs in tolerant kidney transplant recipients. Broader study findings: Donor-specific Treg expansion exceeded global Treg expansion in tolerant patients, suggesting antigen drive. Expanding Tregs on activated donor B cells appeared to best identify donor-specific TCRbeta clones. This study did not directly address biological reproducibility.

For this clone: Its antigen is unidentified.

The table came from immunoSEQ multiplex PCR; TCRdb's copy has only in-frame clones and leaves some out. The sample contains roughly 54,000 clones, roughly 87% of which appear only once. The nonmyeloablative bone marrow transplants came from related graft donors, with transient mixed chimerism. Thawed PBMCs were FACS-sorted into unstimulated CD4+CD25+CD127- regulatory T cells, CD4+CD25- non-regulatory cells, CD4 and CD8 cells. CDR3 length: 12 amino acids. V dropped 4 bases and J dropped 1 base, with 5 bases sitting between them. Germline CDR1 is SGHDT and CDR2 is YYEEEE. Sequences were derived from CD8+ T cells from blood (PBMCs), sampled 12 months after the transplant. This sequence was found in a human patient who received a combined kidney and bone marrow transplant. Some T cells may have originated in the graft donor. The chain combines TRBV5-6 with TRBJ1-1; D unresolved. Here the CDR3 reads CASSLPNTEAFF. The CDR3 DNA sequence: TGTGCCAGCAGCCTCCCGAACACTGAAGCTTTCTTT.